These 30 T cell receptor beta chains were sequenced from one sample in a study of cytomegalovirus exposure and HLA in healthy donors. Both 60 Vbeta primers and 13 Jbeta primers went into the PCR. Sequencing used immunoSEQ multiplex PCR; TCRdb keeps in-frame clones, though not all of them. The repertoire has some 200,000 clones, 82% of them found once; the top ten carry approximately 0.8%. The material sequenced was PBMCs. These receptors all stem from a woman between 18 and 29 years old in good health and CMV-seronegative.

The V call is TRBV5-6, the J call TRBJ1-2; D not resolved. V lost 7 bases and J 1 base, leaving 8 bases between the germline ends. The CDR3 covers 12 residues. In germline, CDR1 is SGHDT, CDR2 YYEEEE. The CDR3 DNA sequence: TGTGCCAGCGGCCGGGGTAACTATGGCTACACCTTC. Its translation is CASGRGNYGYTF. Complete variable domain (other parts from reference TRBV5-6 and TRBJ1-2): DAGVTQSPTHLIKTRGQQVTLRCSPKSGHDTVSWYQQALGQGPQFIFQYYEEEERQRGNFPDRFSGHQFPNYSSELNVNALLLGDSALYLCASGRGNYGYTFGSGTRLTVV.

This clone came up once. The rearrangement links TRBV7-6 to TRBJ1-1; 9 bases line up with TRBD1. V lost 1 base, J lost 3 bases, and 6 bases stayed unmatched. The germline gives CDR1 SGHVS, CDR2 FNYEAQ. The length of the CDR3 is 16 residues. CDR3 sequence (DNA): TGTGCCAGCAGCTTAGTGGCGGGACAGGGAGACACTGAAGCTTTCTTT. Translation: CASSLVAGQGDTEAFF. Drawing the rest from reference TRBV7-6 and TRBJ1-1, the complete variable domain is GAGVSQSPRYKVTKRGQDVALRCDPISGHVSLYWYRQALGQGPEFLTYFNYEAQQDKSGLPNDRFSAERPEGSISTLTIQRTEQRDSAMYRCASSLVAGQGDTEAFFGQGTRLTVV.

This clone has just a few counts. The chain couples TRBV13 to TRBJ1-4; no reliable D call. CDR3 length equals 13 residues. Deletions cut 1 base from V and 8 bases from J, with 8 bases between. Per germline, CDR1 PRHDT and CDR2 FYEKMQ (reference sequence). CDR3: CASSLESEEKLFF. In DNA, the CDR3 is TGTGCCAGCAGCTTAGAGAGTGAAGAAAAACTGTTTTTT.

This chain uses TRBV6-5 with TRBJ1-5; TRBD1 matches 11 bases. V gave up 9 bases and J gave up 5 bases; unmatched junction bases: 3. Germline values: CDR1 MNHEY, CDR2 SVGAGI. This CDR3 is 13 amino acids long. CDR3 in DNA: TGTGCCAGTTGGGACAGGGGGGATCAGCCCCAGCATTTT. This translates into CASWDRGDQPQHF.

This rearrangement joins TRBV9 to TRBJ1-2, with D unresolved. V gave up 4 bases and J gave up 6 bases, with 7 bases separating them. CDR3 size: 11 residues. From germline, CDR1 is SGDLS and CDR2 YYNGEE. CDR3 residues: CASSSTDGYTF. In DNA, the CDR3 is TGTGCCAGCAGCTCCACAGATGGCTACACCTTC.

The CDR3 protein is CASSLGPSGSSGEQFF. The CDR3 nucleotides are TGTGCCAGCAGCTTAGGTCCTAGCGGGAGCAGTGGTGAGCAGTTCTTC. The gene calls are TRBV11-1 and TRBJ2-1; 10 positions agree with TRBD2. Germline CDR1 reads SGHAT; CDR2 reads FQDESV (reference sequence). After removal of 1 base from V and 9 bases from J, the junction contained 9 bases not matched to a gene. This CDR3 comprises 16 residues.

The rearrangement uses TRBV5-5 and TRBJ2-5; D is possibly TRBD1 (5 bases). The CDR3 extends over 18 amino acids. The germline V gene has CDR1 SGHKS and CDR2 YYEKEE (reference sequence). Trimming took off 4 bases at V and 5 bases at J, with 27 bases between the two ends. DNA of the CDR3: TGTGCCAGCAGCCCCCCCCGGACAAAGGACCATATCCGGGAGACCCAGTACTTC. This codes for CASSPPRTKDHIRETQYF. The complete variable domain, with remaining parts taken from reference TRBV5-5 and TRBJ2-5, reads DAGVTQSPTHLIKTRGQQVTLRCSPISGHKSVSWYQQVLGQGPQFIFQYYEKEERGRGNFPDRFSARQFPNYSSELNVNALLLGDSALYLCASSPPRTKDHIRETQYFGPGTRLLVL.

This clone was counted once. The chain has TRBV6-6 and TRBJ2-3, with 8 bases that match TRBD2. CDR1 is MNHNY and CDR2 is SVGAGI in the germline V gene (reference sequence). Germline trimming cut 8 bases from V and 2 bases from J; bases unmatched to any gene: 12. This CDR3 has 16 amino acids. Here the CDR3 DNA reads TGTGCCAGCTCAAGTCAAAGCGGGAGAAACACAGATACGCAGTATTTT. Translating it yields CASSSQSGRNTDTQYF.

The CDR3 DNA sequence: TGTGCCAGCAGTGAACCCAAATTTAGCGGGACGACCTACAATGAGCAGTTCTTC. Residues: CASSEPKFSGTTYNEQFF. This chain joins TRBV25-1 and TRBJ2-1; 8 bases align to TRBD2. Per germline, CDR1 MGHDK and CDR2 SYGVNS. Losses at the gene ends were 2 bases for V and 2 bases for J; bases not matched to a gene: 11. This CDR3 has 18 residues.

This chain uses TRBV10-3 with TRBJ2-7, with D uncertain. CDR3 length equals 15 residues. Germline lookup yields CDR1 ENHRY and CDR2 SYGVKD. The germline V and J ends were trimmed by 0 bases and 0 bases, with 9 bases remaining between them. The CDR3 DNA reads TGTGCCATCAGTGAGTCGGTCGAGATCTCCTACGAGCAGTACTTC. Amino acids: CAISESVEISYEQYF.

This clone was seen only a few times. The chain carries TRBV6-6 and TRBJ1-1; D possibly corresponds to TRBD1 (6 bases). Germline V gene lookup returns CDR1 MNHNY and CDR2 SVGAGI (reference sequence). This CDR3 comprises 16 residues. V lost 2 bases, J lost 0 bases, and 13 bases lay in between. The CDR3 nucleotides read TGTGCCAGCAGTTACCCCCTGGGGGCGGTGAACACTGAAGCTTTCTTT. Translation: CASSYPLGAVNTEAFF.

J is TRBJ1-2 and V is TRBV30, with 9 positions matching TRBD1. The CDR3 totals 16 residues. Trimming removed 2 bases from V and 8 bases from J; junction bases left unmatched: 15. In germline, CDR1 is GTSNPN, CDR2 SVGIG (reference sequence). CDR3 region: CAWSSYFWDREGGYTF. The CDR3 DNA is TGTGCCTGGAGTTCCTACTTCTGGGACAGGGAAGGCGGCTACACCTTC. Looking up the rest from reference TRBV30 and TRBJ1-2 gives the full variable domain: SQTIHQWPATLVQPVGSPLSLECTVEGTSNPNLYWYRQAAGRGLQLLFYSVGIGQISSEVPQNLSASRPQDRQFILSSKKLLLSDSGFYLCAWSSYFWDREGGYTFGSGTRLTVV.

J is TRBJ2-7 and V is TRBV28, with 11 bases fitting TRBD2. J lost 7 bases, V lost 7 bases, and 12 bases had no gene match. The CDR3 consists of 15 residues. Looked up from germline, CDR1 is MDHEN and CDR2 is SYDVKM. CDR3 amino acids: CASTLELAGVGEQYF. CDR3 bases: TGTGCCAGCACCTTGGAACTAGCGGGAGTGGGGGAGCAGTACTTC.

The V gene is TRBV19, the J gene TRBJ1-2, with 7 bases identical to TRBD1. In germline, CDR1 is LNHDA, CDR2 SQIVND (reference sequence). There are 15 residues in the CDR3. Germline trimming cut 5 bases from V and 0 bases from J; bases unmatched to any gene: 6. The CDR3 spells CASSEGTVTNYGYTF. The CDR3 DNA is TGTGCCAGTAGTGAGGGGACAGTTACTAACTATGGCTACACCTTC.

This clone has only a few counts. The chain uses TRBV28 and TRBJ1-5; D remains unclear. Germline V CDR1 and CDR2: MDHEN, SYDVKM. This CDR3 is built from 14 residues. Trimming removed 5 bases from V and 4 bases from J, with 12 bases in between. CDR3 loop: CASSPGSSNQPQHF. CDR3 bases: TGTGCCAGCAGTCCGGGTTCCTCAAATCAGCCCCAGCATTTT.

V usage is TRBV5-4 and J usage is TRBJ1-2; 9 bases align to TRBD1. The CDR3 is 14 amino acids. Trimming removed 0 bases from V and 6 bases from J; junction bases left unmatched: 3. Germline CDR1 reads SGHNT; CDR2 reads YYREEE (reference sequence). CDR3 amino acids: CASSLDRGLNGYTF. CDR3 in DNA: TGTGCCAGCAGCTTGGACAGGGGGCTAAATGGCTACACCTTC.

This sequence joins TRBV7-6 and TRBJ2-7; TRBD2 agrees at 10 bases. V shed 0 bases and J 3 bases; nucleotides not matched to a gene: 11. CDR1 and CDR2 (germline): SGHVS, FNYEAQ. CDR3 size: 18 residues. Here the CDR3 DNA reads TGTGCCAGCAGCTTAGCGCCCAGGACTAGCGGAGGGATCTACGAGCAGTACTTC. Translated, it gives CASSLAPRTSGGIYEQYF.

This chain links TRBV25-1 with TRBJ2-6; a weak D match, TRBD2 (6 bases). The CDR3 length is 17 residues. The V gene's germline CDR1 is MGHDK and CDR2 SYGVNS. V lost 1 base and J lost 0, with 10 bases in between. The CDR3 DNA is TGTGCCAGCAGTGAATTTGGACTAAACTCTGGGGCCAACGTCCTGACTTTC. Encoded protein: CASSEFGLNSGANVLTF.

This rearrangement joins TRBV19 to TRBJ1-2; 10 bases are a match to TRBD1. CDR1 is LNHDA and CDR2 is SQIVND in the germline V gene (reference sequence). The CDR3 runs to 15 residues. The junction had 7 bases not matched to a gene; V was cut back by 5 bases and J by 4 bases. This chain's CDR3 is CASSRPGTGAYGYTF. The CDR3 region has the DNA TGTGCCAGTAGTCGACCCGGGACAGGGGCCTATGGCTACACCTTC. The variable domain in full, completed from reference TRBV19 and TRBJ1-2, reads DGGITQSPKYLFRKEGQNVTLSCEQNLNHDAMYWYRQDPGQGLRLIYYSQIVNDFQKGDIAEGYSVSREKKESFPLTVTSAQKNPTAFYLCASSRPGTGAYGYTFGSGTRLTVV.

This chain connects TRBV6-5 to TRBJ2-3; D unclear. V gave up 2 bases and J gave up 4 bases, with 10 bases separating them. CDR1 and CDR2 (germline): MNHEY, SVGAGI. The CDR3 contains 14 residues. The CDR3 DNA reads as TGTGCCAGCAGTTACGCCGGGTCGCCAGATACGCAGTATTTT. Translation: CASSYAGSPDTQYF.

V and J are TRBV18 and TRBJ1-1; a weak D match, TRBD1 (5 bases). V was cut by 6 bases and J by 5 bases, with 10 bases left in between. CDR1 is KGHSH and CDR2 is LQKENI in the germline V gene. The CDR3 totals 12 residues. The CDR3 DNA follows: TGTGCCAGCTCCCGGGGGTTTACTGAAGCTTTCTTT. Protein product: CASSRGFTEAFF. The whole variable domain, remainder taken from reference TRBV18 and TRBJ1-1, is NAGVMQNPRHLVRRRGQEARLRCSPMKGHSHVYWYRQLPEEGLKFMVYLQKENIIDESGMPKERFSAEFPKEGPSILRIQQVVRGDSAAYFCASSRGFTEAFFGQGTRLTVV.

This clone was counted between two and nine times. The chain uses TRBV10-1 and TRBJ2-3; TRBD2 matches 7 bases. Germline CDR1 reads WNHNN; CDR2 reads SYGVQD (reference sequence). The CDR3 totals 14 residues. The trim removed 3 bases at V and 7 bases at J, leaving 7 bases unmatched. The CDR3 DNA reads as TGCGCCAGCAGTGAATCAGCGGGGTCGAATACGCAGTATTTT. Its translation: CASSESAGSNTQYF.

The chain links TRBV2 to TRBJ1-1; D remains ambiguous. Between the trimmed V and J ends, which lost 4 bases and 1 base, there was a span of 7 bases. The CDR3 has 13 residues. Germline assignment: CDR1 SNHLY and CDR2 FYNNEI. CDR3 amino acids: CASSVQPNTEAFF. The CDR3 region has the DNA TGTGCCAGCAGTGTACAGCCGAACACTGAAGCTTTCTTT.

The rearrangement joins TRBV7-9 to TRBJ2-3; 9 bases agree with TRBD2. Germline loops: CDR1 SEHNR, CDR2 FQNEAQ (reference sequence). V was clipped by 5 bases and J by 2 bases; unmatched bases: 5. CDR3 size: 15 residues. The DNA for the CDR3 is TGTGCCAGCAGCCCGGGCGGGAGGGTCACAGATACGCAGTATTTT. Its translation: CASSPGGRVTDTQYF. The full variable domain, rest sourced from reference TRBV7-9 and TRBJ2-3, is DTGVSQNPRHKITKRGQNVTFRCDPISEHNRLYWYRQTLGQGPEFLTYFQNEAQLEKSRLLSDRFSAERPKGSFSTLEIQRTEQGDSAMYLCASSPGGRVTDTQYFGPGTRLTVL.

The chain couples TRBV25-1 to TRBJ2-3; the match to TRBD2 covers 12 bases. Germline-derived CDR1 and CDR2 are MGHDK and SYGVNS. The CDR3 has 16 residues. Trimming removed 5 bases from V and 3 bases from J; junction bases left unmatched: 6. In DNA form, the CDR3 reads TGTGCCAGCAGTAAGACTAGCGGGAGTGTTACAGATACGCAGTATTTT. Protein sequence: CASSKTSGSVTDTQYF.

The rearrangement joins TRBV6-6 to TRBJ2-1; weak D call: TRBD2 (6 bases). The germline V gene has CDR1 MNHNY and CDR2 SVGAGI (reference sequence). V lost 2 bases and J 7 bases, leaving 12 bases between the germline ends. The CDR3 has 14 residues. The CDR3 coding sequence is TGTGCCAGCAGTTACATATCCGGGACTAATGAGCAGTTCTTC. Translated: CASSYISGTNEQFF.

V and J are TRBV28 and TRBJ1-6, with 8 positions matching TRBD1. Losses at the gene ends were 5 bases for V and 7 bases for J; bases not matched to a gene: 4. The CDR3 spans 14 residues. CDR1 and CDR2 (germline): MDHEN, SYDVKM. The CDR3 is CASSRAGGNSPLHF. In DNA form, the CDR3 reads TGTGCCAGCAGTAGGGCAGGGGGCAATTCACCCCTCCACTTT.

The genes are TRBV12-2 and TRBJ2-1; no DNA check was done on the table's D call, TRBD2. TRBV12-2 counts as a pseudogene. This CDR3 is built from 16 residues. As DNA, the CDR3 is TGTGCAAGTCGCCCACTAGCGGGAGGGCCTCGGGATGAGCAGTTCTTC. Translation gives CASRPLAGGPRDEQFF.

This clone appeared once. The genes are TRBV6-1 and TRBJ2-3, with D uncertain. CDR3 length equals 12 residues. Germline V gives CDR1 MNHNS, CDR2 SASEGT. V was clipped by 4 bases and J by 3 bases, with 5 bases between them. The CDR3 region is CASSVMTDTQYF. The CDR3 DNA follows: TGTGCCAGCAGTGTTATGACAGATACGCAGTATTTT.

This sequence joins TRBV7-2 and TRBJ2-7, with D possibly being TRBD1 (7 bases). V was clipped by 3 bases and J by 3 bases, with 12 bases between them. Germline V CDR1 and CDR2: SGHTA, FQGNSA. The CDR3 runs to 14 residues. The CDR3 sequence is CASSFGGQIYEQYF. CDR3 coding DNA: TGTGCCAGCAGCTTCGGGGGACAGATCTACGAGCAGTACTTC.